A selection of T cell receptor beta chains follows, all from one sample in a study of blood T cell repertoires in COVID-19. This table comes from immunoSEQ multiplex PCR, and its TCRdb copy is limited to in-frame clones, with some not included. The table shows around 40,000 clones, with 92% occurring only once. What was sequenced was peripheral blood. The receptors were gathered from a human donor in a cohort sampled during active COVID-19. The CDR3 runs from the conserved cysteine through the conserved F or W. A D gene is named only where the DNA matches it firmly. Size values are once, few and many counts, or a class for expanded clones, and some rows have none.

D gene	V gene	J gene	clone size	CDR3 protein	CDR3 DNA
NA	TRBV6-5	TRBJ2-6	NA	CASSYSHSGANVLTF	TGTGCCAGCAGTTACAGCCACTCTGGGGCCAACGTCCTGACTTTC
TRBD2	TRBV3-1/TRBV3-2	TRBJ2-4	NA	CASSQAGGRARGGIQYF	TGTGCCAGCAGCCAAGCAGGCGGGAGGGCTAGGGGGGGCATTCAGTACTTC
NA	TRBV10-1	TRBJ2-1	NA	CASSLDYYNEQFF	TGCGCCAGCAGTCTGGACTACTACAATGAGCAGTTCTTC
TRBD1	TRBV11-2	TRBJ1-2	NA	CASSLEGGTGWYGYTF	TGTGCCAGCAGCTTAGAAGGGGGGACAGGGTGGTATGGCTACACCTTC
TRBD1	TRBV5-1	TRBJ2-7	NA	CASSKKGHGTGPYEQYF	TGCGCCAGCAGCAAAAAGGGGCACGGGACAGGTCCCTACGAGCAGTACTTC
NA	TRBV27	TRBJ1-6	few	CASSLGSYNSPLHF	TGTGCCAGCAGTTTGGGGAGTTATAATTCACCCCTCCACTTT
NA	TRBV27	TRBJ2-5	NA	CASSTGQGWIETQYF	TGTGCCAGCAGCACTGGCCAGGGTTGGATCGAGACCCAGTACTTC
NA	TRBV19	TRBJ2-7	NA	CASSIGNRVEQYF	TGTGCCAGTAGTATAGGCAACAGGGTAGAGCAGTACTTC
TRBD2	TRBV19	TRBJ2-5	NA	CASSYSGGAPLETQYF	TGTGCCAGTAGTTATAGCGGGGGGGCCCCATTAGAGACCCAGTACTTC
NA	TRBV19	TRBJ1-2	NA	CASSIDGRSVANYGYTF	TGTGCCAGTAGTATAGATGGCAGAAGCGTCGCTAACTATGGCTACACCTTC
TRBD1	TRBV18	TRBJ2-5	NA	CASVGGLQETQYF	TGTGCCAGCGTAGGGGGCTTACAAGAGACCCAGTACTTC
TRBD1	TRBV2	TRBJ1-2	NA	CAGRRDRGIRYGYTF	TGTGCCGGGCGCCGGGACAGGGGAATCCGCTATGGCTACACCTTC
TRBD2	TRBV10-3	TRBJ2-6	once	CAISVTSGRFSGANVLTF	TGTGCCATCAGCGTGACTAGCGGGAGATTCTCTGGGGCCAACGTCCTGACTTTC
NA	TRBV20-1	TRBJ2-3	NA	CSASEGSSADTQYF	TGCAGTGCTAGTGAAGGGAGTAGCGCAGATACGCAGTATTTT
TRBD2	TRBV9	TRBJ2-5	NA	CASSVGLAGETQYF	TGTGCCAGCAGCGTAGGGCTAGCGGGGGAGACCCAGTACTTC
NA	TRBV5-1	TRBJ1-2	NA	CASSSTLRTNYGYTF	TGCGCCAGCAGCTCGACACTCAGGACTAACTATGGCTACACCTTC
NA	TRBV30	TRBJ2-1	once	CAWSVPGGPYNEQFF	TGTGCCTGGAGTGTACCTGGCGGGCCCTACAATGAGCAGTTCTTC
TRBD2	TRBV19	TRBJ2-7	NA	CASSIRRLAGPYEQYF	TGTGCCAGTAGCATAAGACGGCTAGCGGGACCCTACGAGCAGTACTTC
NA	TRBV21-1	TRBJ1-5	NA	CASSKALGQGGVDNQPQHF	TGTGCCAGCAGCAAAGCGCTGGGACAGGGGGGGGTCGACAATCAGCCCCAGCATTTT
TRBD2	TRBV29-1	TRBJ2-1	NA	CSVMGQEGLASPGGFF	TGCAGCGTGATGGGACAGGAGGGACTAGCGAGCCCTGGGGGGTTCTTC
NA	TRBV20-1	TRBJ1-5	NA	CSASQGTNQPQHF	TGCAGTGCTAGTCAGGGAACCAATCAGCCCCAGCATTTT
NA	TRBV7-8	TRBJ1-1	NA	CASSLDIGVPEAFF	TGTGCCAGCAGCTTAGACATAGGGGTTCCTGAAGCTTTCTTT
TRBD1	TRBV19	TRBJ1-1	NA	CASTYRGTGGLNTEAFF	TGTGCCAGCACATACCGAGGGACAGGGGGCTTGAACACTGAAGCTTTCTTT
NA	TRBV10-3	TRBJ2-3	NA	CAISDLQGTTDTQYF	TGTGCCATCAGTGACCTTCAGGGAACTACAGATACGCAGTATTTT
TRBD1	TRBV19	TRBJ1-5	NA	CASSLKTGGNNQPQHF	TGTGCCAGTAGTCTAAAGACAGGGGGGAACAATCAGCCCCAGCATTTT
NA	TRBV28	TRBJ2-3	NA	CASSPHTDTQYF	TGTGCCAGCAGTCCACACACAGATACGCAGTATTTT
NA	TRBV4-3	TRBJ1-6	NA	CASKGEASNSPLHF	TGCGCCAGCAAAGGGGAGGCTAGTAATTCACCCCTCCACTTT
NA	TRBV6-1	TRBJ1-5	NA	CASSEGRGFNQPQHF	TGTGCCAGCAGTGAAGGTAGGGGGTTCAATCAGCCCCAGCATTTT
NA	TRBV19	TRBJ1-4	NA	CARIQGEKLFF	TGTGCCAGGATACAGGGTGAAAAACTGTTTTTT
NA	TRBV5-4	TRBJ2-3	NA	CASTEDGGRDTQYF	TGTGCCAGCACGGAGGACGGGGGACGAGATACGCAGTATTTT
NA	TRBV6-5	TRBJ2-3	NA	CASSRTISTDTQYF	TGTGCCAGCAGTAGGACTATCAGTACGGATACGCAGTATTTT
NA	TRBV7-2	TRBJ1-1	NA	CASSPGGAGTEAFF	TGTGCCAGCAGCCCCGGGGGGGCCGGGACTGAAGCTTTCTTT
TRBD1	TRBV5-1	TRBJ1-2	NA	CASSSLPGQEHGYTF	TGCGCCAGCAGCTCTCTACCGGGACAGGAACACGGCTACACCTTC
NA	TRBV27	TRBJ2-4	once	CASSFGGLAKNIQYF	TGTGCCAGCAGCTTCGGGGGTCTAGCCAAAAACATTCAGTACTTC
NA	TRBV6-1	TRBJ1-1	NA	CASSENGPEAFF	TGTGCCAGCAGTGAAAATGGGCCTGAAGCTTTCTTT
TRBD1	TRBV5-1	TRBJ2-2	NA	CASSLGTGWAGELFF	TGCGCCAGCAGCTTAGGGACAGGTTGGGCCGGGGAGCTGTTTTTT
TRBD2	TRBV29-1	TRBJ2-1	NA	CSVSPGGRFYNEQFF	TGCAGCGTCTCACCCGGCGGGAGATTCTACAATGAGCAGTTCTTC
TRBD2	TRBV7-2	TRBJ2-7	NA	CASSSTSGGAFTRYEQYF	TGTGCCAGCAGCTCGACTAGCGGGGGGGCGTTTACGCGGTACGAGCAGTACTTC
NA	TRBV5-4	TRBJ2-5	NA	CASSSQGLQETQYF	TGTGCCAGCAGCTCTCAGGGACTCCAAGAGACCCAGTACTTC
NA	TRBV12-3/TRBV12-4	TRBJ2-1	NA	CASRRLDGEQFF	TGTGCCAGCAGGAGACTAGACGGTGAGCAGTTCTTC
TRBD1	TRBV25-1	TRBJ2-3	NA	CASGRRDRKGGDTQYF	TGTGCCAGCGGAAGAAGGGACAGGAAAGGGGGAGATACGCAGTATTTT
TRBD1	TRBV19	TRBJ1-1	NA	CASSTPGQGGRLAFF	TGTGCCAGTAGTACCCCGGGACAGGGTGGACGTCTAGCTTTCTTT